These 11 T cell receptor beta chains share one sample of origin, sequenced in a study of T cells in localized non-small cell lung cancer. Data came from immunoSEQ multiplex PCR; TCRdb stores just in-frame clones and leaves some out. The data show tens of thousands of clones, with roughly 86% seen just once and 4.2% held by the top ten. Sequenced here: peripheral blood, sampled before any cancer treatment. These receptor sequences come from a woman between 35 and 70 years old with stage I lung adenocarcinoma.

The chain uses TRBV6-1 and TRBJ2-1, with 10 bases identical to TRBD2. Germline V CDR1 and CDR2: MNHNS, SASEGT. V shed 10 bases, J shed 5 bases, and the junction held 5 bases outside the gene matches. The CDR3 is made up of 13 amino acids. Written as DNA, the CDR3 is TGTGCCATCCGACTAGCGGGCCACAATGAGCAGTTCTTC. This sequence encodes CAIRLAGHNEQFF.

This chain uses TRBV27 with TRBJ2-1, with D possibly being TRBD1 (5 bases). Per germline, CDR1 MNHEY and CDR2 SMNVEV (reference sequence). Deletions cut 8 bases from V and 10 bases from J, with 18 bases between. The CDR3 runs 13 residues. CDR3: CASGAGLGSEQFF. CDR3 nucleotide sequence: TGTGCCAGCGGGGCAGGTCTGGGCTCGGAGCAGTTCTTC.

CDR3 residues: CASSGDRLGQFF. The DNA for the CDR3 is TGTGCCAGCAGCGGGGACAGGCTCGGGCAGTTCTTC. V gene TRBV7-9 combines with J gene TRBJ2-1; TRBD1 matches at 8 bases. The CDR3 is 12 amino acids. Unmatched junction bases numbered 6, after V lost 5 bases and J lost 12 bases. The germline V gene encodes CDR1 SEHNR and CDR2 FQNEAQ (reference sequence).

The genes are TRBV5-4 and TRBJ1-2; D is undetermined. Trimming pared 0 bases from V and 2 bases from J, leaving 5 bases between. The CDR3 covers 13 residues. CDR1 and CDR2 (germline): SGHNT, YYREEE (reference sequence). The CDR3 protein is CASSLGQNYGYTF. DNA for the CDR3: TGTGCCAGCAGCTTGGGGCAGAACTATGGCTACACCTTC.

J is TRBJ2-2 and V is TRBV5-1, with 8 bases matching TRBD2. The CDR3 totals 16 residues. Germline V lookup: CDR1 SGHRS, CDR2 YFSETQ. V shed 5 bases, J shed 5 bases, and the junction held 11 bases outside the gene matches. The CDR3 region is CASRTPGGGRTGELFF. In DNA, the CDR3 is TGCGCCAGCAGAACGCCCGGCGGGGGGCGAACCGGGGAGCTGTTTTTT.

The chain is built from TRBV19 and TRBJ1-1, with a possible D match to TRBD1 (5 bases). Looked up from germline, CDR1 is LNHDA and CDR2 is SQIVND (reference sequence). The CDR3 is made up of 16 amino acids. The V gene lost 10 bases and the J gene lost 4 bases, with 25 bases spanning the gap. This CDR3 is CAIAVTGPIGITEAFF. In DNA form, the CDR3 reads TGTGCCATCGCCGTCACAGGTCCGATAGGAATCACTGAAGCTTTCTTT.

This CDR3 is CASSKVLSGQGYEQYF. The DNA for the CDR3 is TGTGCCAGCAGCAAAGTCTTATCGGGACAGGGCTACGAGCAGTACTTC. V usage is TRBV21-1 and J usage is TRBJ2-7; TRBD1 reflects the table's D call only, with no check against the DNA. TRBV21-1 is designated a pseudogene. CDR3 length: 16 residues.

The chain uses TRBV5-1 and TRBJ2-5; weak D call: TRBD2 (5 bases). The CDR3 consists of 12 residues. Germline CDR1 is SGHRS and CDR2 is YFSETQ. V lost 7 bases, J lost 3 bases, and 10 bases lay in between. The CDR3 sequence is CASGDGKETQYF. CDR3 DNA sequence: TGCGCCAGCGGAGACGGGAAAGAGACCCAGTACTTC. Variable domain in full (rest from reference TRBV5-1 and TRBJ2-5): KAGVTQTPRYLIKTRGQQVTLSCSPISGHRSVSWYQQTPGQGLQFLFEYFSETQRNKGNFPGRFSGRQFSNSRSEMNVSTLELGDSALYLCASGDGKETQYFGPGTRLLVL.

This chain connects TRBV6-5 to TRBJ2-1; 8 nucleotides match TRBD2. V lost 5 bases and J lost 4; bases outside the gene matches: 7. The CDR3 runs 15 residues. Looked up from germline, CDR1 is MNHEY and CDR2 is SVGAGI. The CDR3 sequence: CASSTSGGGYNEQFF. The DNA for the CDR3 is TGTGCCAGCAGTACCAGCGGGGGTGGGTACAATGAGCAGTTCTTC.

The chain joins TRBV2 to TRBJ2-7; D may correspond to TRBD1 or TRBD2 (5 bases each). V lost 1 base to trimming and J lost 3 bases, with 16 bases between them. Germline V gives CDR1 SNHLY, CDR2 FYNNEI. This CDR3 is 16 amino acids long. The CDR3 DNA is TGTGCCAGCAGTGAAGTCTTAGGGGAGATATACTACGAGCAGTACTTC. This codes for CASSEVLGEIYYEQYF.

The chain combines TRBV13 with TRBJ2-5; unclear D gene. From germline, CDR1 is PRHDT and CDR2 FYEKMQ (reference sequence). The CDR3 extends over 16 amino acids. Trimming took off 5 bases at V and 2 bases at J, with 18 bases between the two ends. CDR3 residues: CASSPRTEPQQETQYF. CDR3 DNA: TGTGCCAGCAGCCCTCGGACCGAACCGCAACAAGAGACCCAGTACTTC.